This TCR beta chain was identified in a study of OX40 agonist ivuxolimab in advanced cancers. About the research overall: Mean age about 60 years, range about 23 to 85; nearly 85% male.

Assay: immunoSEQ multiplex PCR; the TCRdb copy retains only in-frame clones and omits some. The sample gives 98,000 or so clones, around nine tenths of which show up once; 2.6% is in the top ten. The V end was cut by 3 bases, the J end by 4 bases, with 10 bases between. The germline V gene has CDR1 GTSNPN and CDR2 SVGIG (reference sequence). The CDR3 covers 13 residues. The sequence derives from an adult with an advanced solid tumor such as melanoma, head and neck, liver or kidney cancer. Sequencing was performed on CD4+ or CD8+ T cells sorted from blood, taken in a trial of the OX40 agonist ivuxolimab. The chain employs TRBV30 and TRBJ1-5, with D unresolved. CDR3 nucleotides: TGTGCCTGGAGAGCTCCCGGGAATCAGCCCCAGCATTTT. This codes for CAWRAPGNQPQHF.